The 19 T cell receptor beta chains reported below all come from one sample, sequenced in a study of blood T cell repertoires in COVID-19. Measured with immunoSEQ multiplex PCR; TCRdb has only the in-frame clones, and not every one. The table lists some 120,000 clones, around 78% of them singletons. The sample was peripheral blood. The receptor source for this set is a human donor in a cohort sampled during active COVID-19.

The chain combines TRBV5-1 with TRBJ1-5; D possibly corresponds to TRBD1 (5 bases). From germline, CDR1 is SGHRS and CDR2 YFSETQ. The CDR3 runs to 12 residues. Trimming left V 3 bases short and J 7 bases short, with 8 bases between. Here the CDR3 reads CASSSGRQPQHF. Written as DNA, the CDR3 is TGCGCCAGCAGCTCAGGGAGGCAGCCCCAGCATTTT. The full variable domain, completed using reference TRBV5-1 and TRBJ1-5, is KAGVTQTPRYLIKTRGQQVTLSCSPISGHRSVSWYQQTPGQGLQFLFEYFSETQRNKGNFPGRFSGRQFSNSRSEMNVSTLELGDSALYLCASSSGRQPQHFGDGTRLSIL.

The J gene is TRBJ2-3, the V gene TRBV28; 9 nucleotides align to TRBD1. The ends lost 3 bases at V and 1 base at J; junction bases unmatched: 2. CDR3 length: 15 amino acids. CDR1 and CDR2 (germline): MDHEN, SYDVKM. Written as DNA, the CDR3 is TGTGCCAGCAGTTTGGGGACAGGGCGCACAGATACGCAGTATTTT. It encodes CASSLGTGRTDTQYF.

This chain joins TRBV28 and TRBJ2-3; 8 positions agree with TRBD2. Germline values: CDR1 MDHEN, CDR2 SYDVKM. This CDR3 has 19 residues. V was pared by 1 base and J by 2 bases, with 14 bases of the junction left unmatched. The CDR3, as DNA: TGTGCCAGCAGTTTATATTTCTCCCTTCGGCGGGGGGACACAGATACGCAGTATTTT. Translating gives CASSLYFSLRRGDTDTQYF.

The CDR3 bases are TGTGCCAGCACTAACAGGGGGCTCACTGAAGCTTTCTTT. It encodes CASTNRGLTEAFF. The gene calls are TRBV12-3 or TRBV12-4 and TRBJ1-1; 9 positions match TRBD1. The CDR3 runs 13 residues. Losses at the gene ends were 7 bases for V and 4 bases for J; bases not matched to a gene: 4.

This chain links TRBV6-1 with TRBJ1-4, with 9 bases lining up with TRBD1. The CDR3 sequence is 16 residues long. V dropped 1 base and J dropped 8; count of bases not matched to a gene: 8. Germline loops: CDR1 MNHNS, CDR2 SASEGT. Written as DNA, the CDR3 is TGTGCCAGCAGTGAAGAGACGGGACAGGGAACCGAAAAACTGTTTTTT. Its protein product is CASSEETGQGTEKLFF.

This chain links TRBV19 with TRBJ2-7, with TRBD1 matching over 8 bases. V was clipped by 5 bases and J by 3 bases; unmatched bases: 6. The CDR3 is 14 amino acids. Looked up from germline, CDR1 is LNHDA and CDR2 is SQIVND (reference sequence). CDR3 bases: TGTGCCAGTAGTTCCTCCGGACAGGGCTACGAGCAGTACTTC. This sequence encodes CASSSSGQGYEQYF.

CDR3 nucleotide sequence: TGTGCCAGCGTCGGAGGGCAGGGTGGGTACGAGCAGTACTTC. Its translation is CASVGGQGGYEQYF. The rearrangement links TRBV28 to TRBJ2-7; D may be TRBD2 (6 bases). Trimming removed 8 bases at V and 4 bases at J, with 18 bases between. The CDR3 extends over 14 amino acids. Germline V gives CDR1 MDHEN, CDR2 SYDVKM.

The chain carries TRBV28 and TRBJ1-2; the D is unclear. CDR1 and CDR2 (germline): MDHEN, SYDVKM. V lost 6 bases and J 3 bases, leaving 14 bases between the germline ends. This CDR3 has 14 amino acids. The CDR3 DNA follows: TGTGCCAGCAGCCAAGCATACCCGGACTATGGCTACACCTTC. Protein product: CASSQAYPDYGYTF.

The chain couples TRBV7-8 to TRBJ1-5; the D gene is possibly TRBD1 (6 bases). The V end lost 5 bases, the J end lost 4 bases, and 24 bases lay between the germline ends. The CDR3 spans 18 residues. Germline CDR1 reads SGHVS; CDR2 reads FQNEAQ. CDR3 coding DNA: TGTGCCAGCAGCCAGAATAGGGGGACCCTCTATGGAAATCAGCCCCAGCATTTT. Its protein product is CASSQNRGTLYGNQPQHF.

The chain carries TRBV10-3 and TRBJ1-5; 9 positions agree with TRBD1. With 6 bases clipped from V and 5 bases from J, the junction kept 11 bases outside the gene matches. The CDR3 runs 16 residues. CDR1 ENHRY and CDR2 SYGVKD come from the germline V gene. CDR3 sequence: CAISAQQGAGDQPQHF. For the CDR3, the DNA is TGTGCCATCAGCGCCCAACAGGGGGCGGGAGATCAGCCCCAGCATTTT.

This clone was found once. The genes are TRBV5-1 and TRBJ1-4; TRBD1 aligns across 9 bases. V was pared by 2 bases and J by 7 bases, with 6 bases of the junction left unmatched. This CDR3 spans 15 amino acids. Germline CDR1 is SGHRS and CDR2 is YFSETQ. The CDR3 coding sequence is TGCGCCAGCAGCTTACAACAGGGGGCGGGTGAAAAACTGTTTTTT. The encoded protein is CASSLQQGAGEKLFF.

The chain has TRBV4-1 and TRBJ1-1, with D possibly matching TRBD1 (6 bases). Germline V gene lookup returns CDR1 MGHRA and CDR2 YSYEKL. The ends were cut back, 2 bases at V and 1 base at J, with 8 bases in the middle. The CDR3 contains 14 residues. CDR3 residues: CASSQPTGNTEAFF. CDR3 in DNA: TGCGCCAGCAGCCAACCGACAGGGAACACTGAAGCTTTCTTT.

The chain employs TRBV10-3 and TRBJ1-2; 8 bases align to TRBD1. The germline V gene has CDR1 ENHRY and CDR2 SYGVKD. The CDR3 has 15 amino acids. Trimming removed 2 bases from V and 4 bases from J; junction bases left unmatched: 6. The CDR3 nucleotides read TGTGCCATCAGTGAGGTAGGACAGGGCAGCTATGGCTACACCTTC. Residues: CAISEVGQGSYGYTF.

The rearrangement links TRBV11-1 to TRBJ2-1; D is possibly TRBD1 (8 bases). Per germline, CDR1 SGHAT and CDR2 FQDESV (reference sequence). The CDR3 extends over 16 amino acids. V gave up 5 bases and J gave up 2 bases, with 16 bases separating them. DNA for the CDR3: TGTGCCAGCAGCCCTAGACAGGGGAGGGCCTACAATGAGCAGTTCTTC. Translation gives CASSPRQGRAYNEQFF.

The chain links TRBV27 to TRBJ2-3; TRBD1 aligns across 9 bases. Germline V gives CDR1 MNHEY, CDR2 SMNVEV (reference sequence). CDR3 length equals 14 residues. The V gene end was trimmed by 3 bases and the J gene end by 3 bases; junction bases not matched to a gene: 1. The CDR3: CASSFGQGTDTQYF. In nucleotides, the CDR3 is TGTGCCAGCAGTTTTGGACAGGGGACAGATACGCAGTATTTT.

The chain links TRBV7-7 to TRBJ1-3, with D possibly being TRBD1 (5 bases). Germline loops: CDR1 SSHAT, CDR2 FNYEAQ (reference sequence). With 5 bases removed from V and 7 bases from J, the gap between germline ends came to 18 bases. This CDR3 contains 15 residues. The CDR3 sequence is CASSTQGVGLNTIYF. The DNA of the CDR3 is TGTGCCAGCAGCACTCAGGGCGTGGGGTTGAACACCATATATTTT.

V usage is TRBV10-1 and J usage is TRBJ1-5; D is perhaps TRBD1 (5 bases). CDR1 is WNHNN, CDR2 SYGVQD, per germline (reference sequence). The CDR3 consists of 14 residues. Deletions cut 3 bases from V and 6 bases from J, with 12 bases between. The CDR3 DNA follows: TGCGCCAGCAGTGATGGCTTCCAGGGTCAGCCCCAGCATTTT. This encodes CASSDGFQGQPQHF.

This clone showed up just a few times. The rearrangement joins TRBV7-9 to TRBJ2-7; tentatively, D is TRBD1 (6 bases). Trimming stripped 1 base from V and 3 bases from J, with 13 bases between. The length of the CDR3 is 15 residues. Germline loops: CDR1 SEHNR, CDR2 FQNEAQ (reference sequence). The chain's CDR3 is CASSLGQGSIYEQYF. In DNA form, the CDR3 reads TGTGCCAGCAGCTTAGGTCAGGGGAGCATCTACGAGCAGTACTTC.

This clone was counted only a few times. The chain has TRBV4-1 and TRBJ1-2; TRBD1 aligns across 12 bases. The CDR3 is 15 residues long. Germline CDR1 reads MGHRA; CDR2 reads YSYEKL. With V trimmed by 2 bases and J by 6 bases, 4 bases remained unmatched. As DNA, the CDR3 is TGCGCCAGCAGCCAAACCGGGACAGGGGGCAATGGCTACACCTTC. The encoded protein is CASSQTGTGGNGYTF.